Below, 29 T cell receptor beta chains from the same sample are listed, as sequenced in a study of radiotherapy plus CTLA-4 blockade in lung cancer. Clones were read by immunoSEQ multiplex PCR, and TCRdb kept only the in-frame ones, dropping some. The table has some 120,000 clones, roughly 86% seen once. Material: peripheral blood, obtained from a patient treated with radiotherapy plus ipilimumab. These receptors originate from a human donor with non-small cell lung cancer that progressed on radiotherapy plus ipilimumab. Some clones in this sample may be carry-over from other donors' samples.

Note on this clone: Given the absence of the conserved phenylalanine or tryptophan at the CDR3 end, a read error is likely. It is unclear where the CDR3 begins or ends on the DNA, so no DNA is shown, and the CDR3 is as TCRdb lists it. The rearrangement uses TRBV28 and TRBJ2-7; the table's D call of TRBD2 was not tested on the DNA. In germline, CDR1 is MDHEN, CDR2 SYDVKM. The CDR3 contains 14 residues when both ends are counted. The CDR3 sequence: CASSFTGTSGGLIL.

The chain links TRBV6-5 to TRBJ1-2; the D is unclear. Per germline, CDR1 MNHEY and CDR2 SVGAGI. V lost 5 bases, J lost 5 bases, and 15 bases lay in between. The CDR3 extends over 14 amino acids. The DNA of the CDR3 is TGTGCCAGCAGTGAGGTCGCTTGGTCATATGGCTACACCTTC. Encoded protein: CASSEVAWSYGYTF.

This clone was picked up one time. The chain carries TRBV5-1 and TRBJ1-1; 8 bases match TRBD1. The V segment lost 0 bases and the J segment 3 bases; nucleotides outside the gene matches: 7. This CDR3 has 16 residues. CDR1 SGHRS and CDR2 YFSETQ come from the germline V gene. CDR3 coding DNA: TGCGCCAGCAGCTTGGTGGCGGGACAGGTTGACACTGAAGCTTTCTTT. The encoded protein is CASSLVAGQVDTEAFF.

The CDR3 coding sequence is TGCAGCGTTCCAGGGGCGAACACCGGGGAGCTGTTTTTT. This codes for CSVPGANTGELFF. V usage is TRBV29-1 and J usage is TRBJ2-2; D is perhaps TRBD1 (6 bases). This CDR3 comprises 13 residues. Germline CDR1 and CDR2: SQVTM and ANQGSEA. Between the trimmed V and J ends, which lost 5 bases and 0 bases, there was a span of 7 bases.

This rearrangement joins TRBV9 to TRBJ1-5, with 7 bases fitting TRBD1. There are 14 residues in the CDR3. Trimming took 3 bases from V and 3 from J; bases not matched to a gene: 3. Germline values: CDR1 SGDLS, CDR2 YYNGEE. CDR3 loop: CASSGGQFNQPQHF. The CDR3 region has the DNA TGTGCCAGCAGCGGGGGACAGTTCAATCAGCCCCAGCATTTT. Drawing the rest from reference TRBV9 and TRBJ1-5, the complete variable domain is DSGVTQTPKHLITATGQRVTLRCSPRSGDLSVYWYQQSLDQGLQFLIQYYNGEERAKGNILERFSAQQFPDLHSELNLSSLELGDSALYFCASSGGQFNQPQHFGDGTRLSIL.

The chain recombines TRBV11-2 with TRBJ2-3; 8 positions agree with TRBD1. Trimming cost V 4 bases and J 6 bases; bases outside gene matches: 6. This CDR3 has 14 amino acids. Germline V gene data show CDR1 as SGHAT and CDR2 as FQNNGV. CDR3 in DNA: TGTGCCAGCAGCTGGGACAGGCTGGCGGATACGCAGTATTTT. Translated, it gives CASSWDRLADTQYF.

The V call is TRBV5-1, the J call TRBJ2-1, with 11 bases fitting TRBD2. Germline-derived CDR1 and CDR2 are SGHRS and YFSETQ. CDR3 size: 15 residues. V shed 1 base, J shed 3 bases, and the junction held 0 bases outside the gene matches. CDR3 sequence reads: CASSLLAGGYNEQFF. The CDR3 coding sequence is TGCGCCAGCAGCTTGCTAGCGGGGGGCTACAATGAGCAGTTCTTC.

The count of this clone is one. The chain couples TRBV7-2 to TRBJ1-1, with 8 nucleotides matching TRBD1. Germline V CDR1 and CDR2: SGHTA, FQGNSA. The V and J ends lost 5 bases and 5 bases, in that order; junction bases with no gene match: 7. CDR3 length: 14 amino acids. For the CDR3, the DNA is TGTGCCAGCAGCCTACAGGGGGTTTGGACTGAAGCTTTCTTT. The encoded protein is CASSLQGVWTEAFF.

The rearrangement links TRBV29-1 to TRBJ2-3, with 10 bases identical to TRBD2. The CDR3 is 16 residues long. Trimming took 1 base from V and 5 from J; bases not matched to a gene: 9. The germline CDR1 and CDR2 sequences are SQVTM and ANQGSEA. The CDR3 spells CSVEGVTSGSGDTQYF. CDR3 coding DNA: TGCAGCGTTGAAGGGGTGACTAGCGGGTCGGGAGATACGCAGTATTTT.

The V gene is TRBV2, the J gene TRBJ2-7, with D tentatively TRBD2 (5 bases). The CDR3 runs to 15 residues. Trimming shortened V by 3 bases and J by 2 bases, and 14 bases separated the two germline ends. Germline CDR1 is SNHLY and CDR2 is FYNNEI. The CDR3 sequence is CASSESGRGTYEQYF. The CDR3, as DNA: TGTGCCAGCAGTGAGTCTGGACGGGGAACCTACGAGCAGTACTTC.

This chain uses TRBV11-3 with TRBJ2-3; 11 bases map to TRBD2. The CDR3 has 14 residues. Germline V gene lookup returns CDR1 SGHNT and CDR2 YENEEA. Trimming cost V 5 bases and J 9 bases; bases outside gene matches: 7. CDR3 protein: CASSISGGASTQYF. The CDR3 DNA reads as TGTGCCAGCAGCATTAGCGGGGGGGCCTCGACGCAGTATTTT.

The chain uses TRBV7-2 and TRBJ1-4; D remains ambiguous. The CDR3 covers 14 residues. V was trimmed by 2 bases and J by 5 bases, leaving 9 bases between them. Germline CDR1 is SGHTA and CDR2 is FQGNSA. CDR3 nucleotide sequence: TGTGCCAGCAGCTTACAGCTCCTCAATGAAAAACTGTTTTTT. Translating gives CASSLQLLNEKLFF. Drawing the rest from reference TRBV7-2 and TRBJ1-4, the complete variable domain is GAGVSQSPSNKVTEKGKDVELRCDPISGHTALYWYRQSLGQGLEFLIYFQGNSAPDKSGLPSDRFSAERTGGSVSTLTIQRTQQEDSAVYLCASSLQLLNEKLFFGSGTQLSVL.

This CDR3 is CASSLGSGRGYTF. The CDR3 nucleotides read TGTGCCAGCAGCTTGGGCAGCGGTAGAGGCTACACCTTC. The chain couples TRBV11-3 to TRBJ1-2; D gene uncertain. Trimming pared 3 bases from V and 8 bases from J, leaving 13 bases between. The CDR3 runs 13 residues. The germline CDR1 and CDR2 sequences are SGHNT and YENEEA.

This sequence joins TRBV28 and TRBJ1-1; no definite D call. This CDR3 is 12 amino acids long. Trimming removed 5 bases at V and 10 bases at J, with 14 bases between. Looked up from germline, CDR1 is MDHEN and CDR2 is SYDVKM. This CDR3 is CASSNAILSAFF. The CDR3 DNA sequence: TGTGCCAGCAGTAATGCAATTTTATCAGCTTTCTTT.

This sequence joins TRBV5-1 and TRBJ2-5; 11 bases are shared with TRBD2. Germline values: CDR1 SGHRS, CDR2 YFSETQ. V lost 0 bases, J lost 6 bases, and 7 bases stayed unmatched. This CDR3 comprises 16 residues. DNA for the CDR3: TGCGCCAGCAGCTTGGCCCCCCCTAGCGGGGGGAAGACCCAGTACTTC. It translates to CASSLAPPSGGKTQYF. The full variable domain, with the rest looked up from reference TRBV5-1 and TRBJ2-5, is KAGVTQTPRYLIKTRGQQVTLSCSPISGHRSVSWYQQTPGQGLQFLFEYFSETQRNKGNFPGRFSGRQFSNSRSEMNVSTLELGDSALYLCASSLAPPSGGKTQYFGPGTRLLVL.

The chain couples TRBV29-1 to TRBJ2-3; weak D call: TRBD2 (6 bases). This CDR3 spans 13 amino acids. Between the trimmed V and J ends, which lost 7 bases and 8 bases, there was a span of 19 bases. CDR1 and CDR2 from the germline V gene are SQVTM and ANQGSEA. Here the CDR3 reads CSAPNPGGFTQYF. CDR3 DNA: TGCAGCGCCCCCAACCCCGGGGGTTTTACGCAGTATTTT.

This rearrangement joins TRBV6-5 to TRBJ2-7; TRBD2 agrees at 14 bases. This CDR3 region has 16 residues. Germline CDR1 and CDR2: MNHEY and SVGAGI. J was trimmed by 4 bases and V by 4 bases; bases with no gene match: 6. The CDR3 DNA sequence: TGTGCCAGCAGTTCACCTGGACTAGCGGGGGGATACGAGCAGTACTTC. Translating it yields CASSSPGLAGGYEQYF.

The CDR3 loop is CASSVKAGPYEQYF. The CDR3 DNA sequence: TGTGCCAGCAGCGTCAAGGCAGGGCCCTACGAGCAGTACTTC. The rearrangement links TRBV9 to TRBJ2-7; D is possibly TRBD1 (5 bases). This CDR3 region has 14 residues. V shed 2 bases and J shed 2 bases, with 11 bases lying between them. The germline V gene encodes CDR1 SGDLS and CDR2 YYNGEE.

V and J are TRBV27 and TRBJ2-1, with 10 bases aligning to TRBD2. Trimming took 1 base from V and 6 from J; bases not matched to a gene: 12. Looked up from germline, CDR1 is MNHEY and CDR2 is SMNVEV (reference sequence). The CDR3 loop spans 18 amino acids. The CDR3 here is CASSLYSSRTSGGNEQFF. The CDR3 region has the DNA TGTGCCAGCAGTTTATATTCGTCGAGGACTAGCGGAGGCAATGAGCAGTTCTTC.

This chain uses TRBV5-6 with TRBJ2-5; the D gene is possibly TRBD2 (5 bases). V lost 3 bases and J 5 bases, leaving 20 bases between the germline ends. Germline lookup yields CDR1 SGHDT and CDR2 YYEEEE. This CDR3 has 16 amino acids. The CDR3 spells CASSWNRVLGGETQYF. The CDR3 DNA sequence: TGTGCCAGCAGCTGGAACCGGGTTCTGGGCGGGGAGACCCAGTACTTC.

This clone was observed a handful of times. The V gene is TRBV5-1, the J gene TRBJ1-2; TRBD1 is a possible D gene (5 bases). The germline V and J ends were trimmed by 0 bases and 4 bases, with 10 bases remaining between them. Germline CDR1 is SGHRS and CDR2 is YFSETQ. This CDR3 contains 14 residues. The CDR3 nucleotides read TGCGCCAGCAGCTTGGCCCCCGGGGGCTATGGCTACACCTTC. Translated, it gives CASSLAPGGYGYTF.

This chain links TRBV6-5 with TRBJ2-7, with D possibly being TRBD1 (6 bases). V lost 2 bases to trimming and J lost 3 bases, with 8 bases between them. Germline V gene data show CDR1 as MNHEY and CDR2 as SVGAGI. The CDR3 extends over 13 amino acids. CDR3 sequence: CASSYPDSYEQYF. The CDR3 DNA follows: TGTGCCAGCAGTTACCCGGACAGCTACGAGCAGTACTTC.

The chain combines TRBV5-1 with TRBJ1-6; D perhaps matches TRBD1 (5 bases). Looked up from germline, CDR1 is SGHRS and CDR2 is YFSETQ. There are 15 residues in the CDR3. Trimming removed 4 bases at V and 5 bases at J, with 13 bases between. The CDR3 DNA reads TGCGCCAGCAGCCTGTTGGGGGTAGATAATTCACCCCTCCACTTT. Its translation: CASSLLGVDNSPLHF.

This chain connects TRBV30 to TRBJ2-2; 8 bases map to TRBD2. V was pared by 4 bases and J by 6 bases, with 7 bases of the junction left unmatched. Looked up from germline, CDR1 is GTSNPN and CDR2 is SVGIG (reference sequence). The CDR3 totals 14 residues. The CDR3 nucleotides read TGTGCCTGGACCTTGACTAGCGCGGCCGGGGAGCTGTTTTTT. Residues: CAWTLTSAAGELFF.

The gene calls are TRBV18 and TRBJ2-3, with no clear D. The CDR3 consists of 13 residues. V lost 3 bases, J lost 3 bases, and 7 bases lay in between. Germline loops: CDR1 KGHSH, CDR2 LQKENI. As DNA, the CDR3 is TGTGCCAGCTCACCTGTTTTTACAGATACGCAGTATTTT. Translating it yields CASSPVFTDTQYF.

The chain couples TRBV5-1 to TRBJ1-3; D may be TRBD1 (6 bases). The germline gives CDR1 SGHRS, CDR2 YFSETQ. V was clipped by 1 base and J by 0 bases, with 8 bases between them. CDR3 length equals 15 residues. The CDR3 here is CASSLSGASGNTIYF. For the CDR3, the DNA is TGCGCCAGCAGCTTGTCGGGGGCCTCTGGAAACACCATATATTTT.

This clone was detected once. The chain links TRBV6-5 to TRBJ1-1; the D gene is possibly TRBD1 (5 bases). CDR1 and CDR2 from the germline V gene are MNHEY and SVGAGI. The CDR3 runs 14 residues. V dropped 5 bases and J dropped 0 bases, with 10 bases sitting between them. CDR3 amino acids: CASSPQQVNTEAFF. The CDR3 DNA is TGTGCCAGCAGTCCTCAACAGGTGAACACTGAAGCTTTCTTT.

This sequence joins TRBV18 and TRBJ2-5; the D is unclear. Per the germline V gene, CDR1 is KGHSH and CDR2 is LQKENI. This CDR3 has 12 amino acids. Trimming cost V 3 bases and J 4 bases, with 6 bases left between them. The CDR3 nucleotides are TGTGCCAGCTCACCCAGGCGAGAGACCCAGTACTTC. Protein sequence: CASSPRRETQYF.

The chain carries TRBV7-2 and TRBJ1-4; D remains unclear. There are 14 residues in the CDR3. Germline-derived CDR1 and CDR2 are SGHTA and FQGNSA. Trimming shortened V by 2 bases and J by 8 bases, and 12 bases separated the two germline ends. The CDR3 here is CASSLSRLREKLFF. The CDR3, as DNA: TGTGCCAGCAGCTTATCCCGATTGAGGGAAAAACTGTTTTTT.